The 2 T cell receptor beta chains in this list originate from one sample, sequenced in a study of blood T cell repertoires in COVID-19. Data came from immunoSEQ multiplex PCR; TCRdb stores just in-frame clones and leaves some out. The sample has some 85,000 clones; about 80% are singletons. What was sequenced was peripheral blood. These receptors all stem from a woman older than 75 with acute or convalescent COVID-19.

V usage is TRBV18 and J usage is TRBJ2-1, with D possibly matching TRBD2 (7 bases). Germline-derived CDR1 and CDR2 are KGHSH and LQKENI. CDR3 length equals 18 residues. Deletions cut 2 bases from V and 6 bases from J, with 23 bases between. The CDR3: CASSPYTSAKLRGNEQFF. DNA for the CDR3: TGTGCCAGCTCACCATACACTAGCGCGAAGCTCAGGGGCAATGAGCAGTTCTTC.

This rearrangement joins TRBV9 to TRBJ1-2; 7 bases align to TRBD1. Germline CDR1 and CDR2: SGDLS and YYNGEE. This CDR3 region has 15 residues. V was clipped by 0 bases and J by 6 bases; unmatched bases: 8. The CDR3 here is CASSVVVYRGDGYTF. The CDR3, as DNA: TGTGCCAGCAGCGTAGTCGTTTACAGGGGTGATGGCTACACCTTC.